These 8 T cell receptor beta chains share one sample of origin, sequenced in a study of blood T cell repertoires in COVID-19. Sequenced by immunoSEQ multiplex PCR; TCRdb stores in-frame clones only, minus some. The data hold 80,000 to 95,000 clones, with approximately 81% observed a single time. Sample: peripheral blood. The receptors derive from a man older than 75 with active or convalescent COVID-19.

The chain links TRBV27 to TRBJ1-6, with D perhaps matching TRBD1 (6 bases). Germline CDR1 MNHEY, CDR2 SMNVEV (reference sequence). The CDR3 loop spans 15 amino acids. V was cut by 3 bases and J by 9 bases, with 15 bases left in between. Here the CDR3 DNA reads TGTGCCAGCAGTTTCGCCCAGGGGTACGGTTCACCCCTCCACTTT. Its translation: CASSFAQGYGSPLHF.

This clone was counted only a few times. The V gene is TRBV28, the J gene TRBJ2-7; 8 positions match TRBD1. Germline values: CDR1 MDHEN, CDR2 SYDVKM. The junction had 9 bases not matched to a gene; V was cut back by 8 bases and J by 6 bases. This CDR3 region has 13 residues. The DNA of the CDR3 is TGTGCCAGCCGGGACAGGCGCCCCCGCGAGCAGTACTTC. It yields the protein CASRDRRPREQYF.

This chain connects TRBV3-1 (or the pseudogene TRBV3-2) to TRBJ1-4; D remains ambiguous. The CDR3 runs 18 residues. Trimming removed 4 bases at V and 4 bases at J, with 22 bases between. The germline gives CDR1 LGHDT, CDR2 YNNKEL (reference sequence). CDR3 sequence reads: CASSPLAASSLGNEKLFF. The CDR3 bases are TGTGCCAGCAGCCCCCTAGCCGCGTCGTCCCTAGGTAATGAAAAACTGTTTTTT.

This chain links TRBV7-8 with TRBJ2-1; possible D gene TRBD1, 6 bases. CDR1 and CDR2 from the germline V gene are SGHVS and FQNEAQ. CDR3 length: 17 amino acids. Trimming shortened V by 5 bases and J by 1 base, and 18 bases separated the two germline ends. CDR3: CASSHGTPVFSYNEQFF. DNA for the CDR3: TGTGCCAGCAGCCATGGGACACCGGTTTTTTCCTACAATGAGCAGTTCTTC.

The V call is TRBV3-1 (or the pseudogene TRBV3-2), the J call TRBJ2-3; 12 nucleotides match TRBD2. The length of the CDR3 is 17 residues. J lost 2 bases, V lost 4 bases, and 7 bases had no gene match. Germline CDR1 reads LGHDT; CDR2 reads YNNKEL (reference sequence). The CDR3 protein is CASSRRTSGDHTDTQYF. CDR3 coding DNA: TGTGCCAGCAGCCGAAGGACTAGCGGGGACCACACAGATACGCAGTATTTT.

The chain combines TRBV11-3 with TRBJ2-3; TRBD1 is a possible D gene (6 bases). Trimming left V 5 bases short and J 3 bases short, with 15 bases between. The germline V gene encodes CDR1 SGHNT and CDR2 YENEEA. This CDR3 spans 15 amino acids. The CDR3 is CASSQRRGSTDTQYF. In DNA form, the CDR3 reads TGTGCCAGCAGCCAACGCAGGGGTTCTACAGATACGCAGTATTTT.

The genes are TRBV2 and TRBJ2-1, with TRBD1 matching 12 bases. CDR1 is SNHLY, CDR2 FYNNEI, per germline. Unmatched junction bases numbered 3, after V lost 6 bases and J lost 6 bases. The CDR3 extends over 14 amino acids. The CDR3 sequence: CASRRDRGLNEQFF. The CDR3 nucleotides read TGTGCCAGCAGAAGGGACAGGGGGCTCAATGAGCAGTTCTTC.

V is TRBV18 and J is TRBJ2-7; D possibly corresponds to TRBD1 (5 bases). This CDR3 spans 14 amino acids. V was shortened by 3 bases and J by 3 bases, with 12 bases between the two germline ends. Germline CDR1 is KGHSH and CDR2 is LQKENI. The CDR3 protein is CASSPSQGNYEQYF. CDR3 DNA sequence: TGTGCCAGCTCACCGTCGCAGGGCAACTACGAGCAGTACTTC.